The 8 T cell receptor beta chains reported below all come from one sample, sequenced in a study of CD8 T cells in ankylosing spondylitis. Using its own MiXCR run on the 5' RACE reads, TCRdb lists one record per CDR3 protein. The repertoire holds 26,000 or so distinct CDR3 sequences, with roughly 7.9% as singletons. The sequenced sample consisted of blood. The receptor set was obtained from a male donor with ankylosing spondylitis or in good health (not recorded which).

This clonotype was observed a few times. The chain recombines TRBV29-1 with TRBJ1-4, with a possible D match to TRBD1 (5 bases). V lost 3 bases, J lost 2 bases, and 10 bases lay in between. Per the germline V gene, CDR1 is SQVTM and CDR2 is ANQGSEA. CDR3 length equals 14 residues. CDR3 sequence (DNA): TGCAGCGTTGAGGCCGGGACTACTAATGAAAAACTGTTTTTT. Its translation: CSVEAGTTNEKLFF.

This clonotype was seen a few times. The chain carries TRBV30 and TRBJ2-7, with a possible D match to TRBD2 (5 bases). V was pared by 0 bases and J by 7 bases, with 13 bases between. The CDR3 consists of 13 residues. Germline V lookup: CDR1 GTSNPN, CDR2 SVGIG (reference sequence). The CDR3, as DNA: TGTGCCTGGAGTGTACGTCGGGGAATGGAGCAGTACTTC. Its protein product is CAWSVRRGMEQYF.

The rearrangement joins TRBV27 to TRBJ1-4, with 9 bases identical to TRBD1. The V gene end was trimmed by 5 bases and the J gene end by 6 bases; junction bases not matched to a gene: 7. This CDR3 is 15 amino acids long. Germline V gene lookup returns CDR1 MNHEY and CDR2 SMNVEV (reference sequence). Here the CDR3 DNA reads TGTGCCAGCAGTGGTCGGACAGGGGATGATGAAAAACTGTTTTTT. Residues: CASSGRTGDDEKLFF.

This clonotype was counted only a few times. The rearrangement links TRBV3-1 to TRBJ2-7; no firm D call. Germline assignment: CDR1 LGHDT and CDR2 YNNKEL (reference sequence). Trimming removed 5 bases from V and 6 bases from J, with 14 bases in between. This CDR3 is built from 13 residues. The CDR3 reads CASSSPRVGEQYF. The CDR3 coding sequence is TGTGCCAGCAGCTCCCCCCGGGTCGGCGAGCAGTACTTC.

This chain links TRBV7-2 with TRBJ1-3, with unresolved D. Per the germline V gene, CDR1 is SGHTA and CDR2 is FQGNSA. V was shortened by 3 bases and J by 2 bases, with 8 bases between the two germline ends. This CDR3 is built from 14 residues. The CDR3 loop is CASSFGTAGNTIYF. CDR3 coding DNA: TGTGCCAGCAGCTTTGGCACCGCTGGAAACACCATATATTTT. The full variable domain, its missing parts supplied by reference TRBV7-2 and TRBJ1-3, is GAGVSQSPSNKVTEKGKDVELRCDPISGHTALYWYRQSLGQGLEFLIYFQGNSAPDKSGLPSDRFSAERTGGSVSTLTIQRTQQEDSAVYLCASSFGTAGNTIYFGEGSWLTVV.

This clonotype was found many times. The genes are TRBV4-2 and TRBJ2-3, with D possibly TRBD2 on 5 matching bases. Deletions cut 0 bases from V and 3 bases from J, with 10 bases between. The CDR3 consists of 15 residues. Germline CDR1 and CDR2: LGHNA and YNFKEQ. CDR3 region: CASSQDRRITDTQYF. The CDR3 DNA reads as TGTGCCAGCAGCCAAGATAGGAGGATAACAGATACGCAGTATTTT.

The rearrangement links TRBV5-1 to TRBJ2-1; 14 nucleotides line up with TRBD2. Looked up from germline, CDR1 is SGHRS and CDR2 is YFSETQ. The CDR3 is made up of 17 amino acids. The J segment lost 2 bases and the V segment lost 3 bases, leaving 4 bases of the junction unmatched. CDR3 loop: CASSSGTSGRTYNEQFF. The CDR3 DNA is TGCGCCAGCAGCTCCGGGACTAGCGGGAGAACCTACAATGAGCAGTTCTTC.

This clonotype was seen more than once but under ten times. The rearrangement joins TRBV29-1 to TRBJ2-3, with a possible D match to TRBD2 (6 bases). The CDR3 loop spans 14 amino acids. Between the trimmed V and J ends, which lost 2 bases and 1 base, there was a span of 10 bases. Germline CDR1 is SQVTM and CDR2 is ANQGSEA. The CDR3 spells CSVESGTRTDTQYF. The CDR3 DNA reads TGCAGCGTTGAATCGGGGACTCGCACAGATACGCAGTATTTT.